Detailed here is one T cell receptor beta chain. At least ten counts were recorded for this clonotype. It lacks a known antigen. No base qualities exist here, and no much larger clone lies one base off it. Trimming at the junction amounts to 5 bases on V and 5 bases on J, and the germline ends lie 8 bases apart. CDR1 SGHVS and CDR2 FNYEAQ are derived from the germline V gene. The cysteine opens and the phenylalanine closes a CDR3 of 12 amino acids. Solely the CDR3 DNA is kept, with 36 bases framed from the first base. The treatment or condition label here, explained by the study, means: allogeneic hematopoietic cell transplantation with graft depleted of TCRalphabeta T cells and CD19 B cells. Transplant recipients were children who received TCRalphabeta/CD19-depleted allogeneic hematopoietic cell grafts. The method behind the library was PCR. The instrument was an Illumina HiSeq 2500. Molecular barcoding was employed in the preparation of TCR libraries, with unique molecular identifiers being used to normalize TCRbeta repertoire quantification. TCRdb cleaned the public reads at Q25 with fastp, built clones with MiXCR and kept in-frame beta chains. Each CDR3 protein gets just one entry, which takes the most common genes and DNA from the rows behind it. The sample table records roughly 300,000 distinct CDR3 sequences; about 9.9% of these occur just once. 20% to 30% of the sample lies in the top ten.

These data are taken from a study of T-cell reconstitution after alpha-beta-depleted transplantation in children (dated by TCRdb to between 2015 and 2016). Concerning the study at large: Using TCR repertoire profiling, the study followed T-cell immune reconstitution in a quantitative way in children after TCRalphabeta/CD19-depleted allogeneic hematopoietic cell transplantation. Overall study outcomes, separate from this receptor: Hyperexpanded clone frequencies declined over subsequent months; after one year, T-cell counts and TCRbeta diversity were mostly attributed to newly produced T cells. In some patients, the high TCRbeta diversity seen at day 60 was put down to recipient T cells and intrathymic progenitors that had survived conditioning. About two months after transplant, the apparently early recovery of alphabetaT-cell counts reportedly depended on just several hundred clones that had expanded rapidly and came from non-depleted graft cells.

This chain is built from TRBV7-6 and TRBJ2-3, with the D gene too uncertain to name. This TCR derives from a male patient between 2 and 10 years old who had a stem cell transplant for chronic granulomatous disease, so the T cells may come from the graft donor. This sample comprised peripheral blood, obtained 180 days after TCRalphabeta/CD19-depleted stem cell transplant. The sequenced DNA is TGTGCCAGCAGCCCCGTAGGAGATACGCAGTATTTT. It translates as CASSPVGDTQYF.